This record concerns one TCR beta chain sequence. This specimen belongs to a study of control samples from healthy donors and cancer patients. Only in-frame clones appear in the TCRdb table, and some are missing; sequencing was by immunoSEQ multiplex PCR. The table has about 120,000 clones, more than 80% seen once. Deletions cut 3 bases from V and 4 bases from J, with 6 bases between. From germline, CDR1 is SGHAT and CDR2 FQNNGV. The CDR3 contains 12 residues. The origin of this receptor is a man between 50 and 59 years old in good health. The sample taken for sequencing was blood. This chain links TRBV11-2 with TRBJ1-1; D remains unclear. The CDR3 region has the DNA TGTGCCAGCAGCTTTTCTCTCACTGAAGCTTTCTTT. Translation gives CASSFSLTEAFF.